One and the same sample provided the 20 T cell receptor beta chains below, sequenced in a study of CD8 T cells in Susac syndrome. Random hexamers served to reverse transcribe roughly 0.45 to 1 ug RNA. TCRdb reprocessed the immunoSEQ multiplex PCR reads with MiXCR, giving one entry per CDR3 protein. The table includes about 120,000 distinct CDR3 sequences, about nine tenths detected once. The sequencing input was CD8+ T cells from PBMCs. The receptors shown here come from a human donor in good health.

This chain joins TRBV19 and TRBJ2-7; D might be TRBD2 (6 bases). Germline CDR1 and CDR2: LNHDA and SQIVND (reference sequence). Trimming removed 5 bases from V and 6 bases from J, with 11 bases in between. The CDR3 length is 12 residues. CDR3 coding DNA: TGTGCCAGTAGTCTAGGGACTGGCGAGCAGTACTTC. Protein product: CASSLGTGEQYF.

CDR3 sequence: CASSYSSETQYF. For the CDR3, the DNA is TGTGCCAGCAGTTACAGCTCAGAGACCCAGTACTTC. The J gene is TRBJ2-5, the V gene TRBV6-5; D call uncertain. Germline loops: CDR1 MNHEY, CDR2 SVGAGI. Trimming removed 2 bases from V and 4 bases from J, with 5 bases in between. The CDR3 has 12 amino acids.

Notes on this clonotype: The junction and the germline gene differ at one end; a read error may be behind it. The chain is built from TRBV6-6 and TRBJ2-1; D gene unclear. The CDR3 is 13 amino acids. Germline CDR1 is MNHNY and CDR2 is SVGAGI (reference sequence). The chain's CDR3 is CASSDSSYNEQFF. CDR3 in DNA: TGTGCCAGCAGTGACTCCTCCTACAATGAGCAGTTCTTC.

This clonotype has a handful of counts. The chain joins TRBV25-1 to TRBJ2-7; 12 bases agree with TRBD2. Per germline, CDR1 MGHDK and CDR2 SYGVNS. Losses at the gene ends were 3 bases for V and 1 base for J; bases not matched to a gene: 1. The CDR3 loop spans 15 amino acids. The DNA of the CDR3 is TGTGCCAGCAGTGAGACTAGCGGGGGATCCTACGAGCAGTACTTC. Translating it yields CASSETSGGSYEQYF.

The chain recombines TRBV20-1 with TRBJ2-1; 9 bases are a match to TRBD2. The V and J ends lost 5 bases and 0 bases, in that order; junction bases with no gene match: 5. The germline CDR1 and CDR2 sequences are DFQATT and SNEGSKA (reference sequence). The CDR3 loop spans 15 amino acids. Written as DNA, the CDR3 is TGCAGTGCTGCGCCGACTAGCGGCTCCTACAATGAGCAGTTCTTC. Its translation is CSAAPTSGSYNEQFF.

This sequence joins TRBV5-1 and TRBJ2-5, with 14 bases that match TRBD2. The CDR3 is 17 residues long. The V gene's germline CDR1 is SGHRS and CDR2 YFSETQ. V dropped 5 bases and J dropped 1; count of bases not matched to a gene: 7. CDR3 protein: CASRETSGGASQETQYF. CDR3 coding DNA: TGCGCCAGCAGAGAGACTAGCGGGGGGGCCTCCCAAGAGACCCAGTACTTC.

This clonotype has a handful of counts. CDR3 in amino acids: CAWSVMDPGAFF. The CDR3 DNA reads as TGTGCCTGGAGTGTGATGGACCCGGGAGCTTTCTTT. The genes are TRBV30 and TRBJ1-1; D ambiguous. Trimming cost V 0 bases and J 10 bases, with 12 bases left between them. The CDR3 runs to 12 residues. CDR1 is GTSNPN, CDR2 SVGIG, per germline (reference sequence).

The chain combines TRBV4-2 with TRBJ2-2, with a tentative D call TRBD2 (6 bases). Trimming took 2 bases from V and 4 from J, leaving 17 bases between them. The CDR3 runs 17 residues. The germline gives CDR1 LGHNA, CDR2 YNFKEQ. CDR3 DNA sequence: TGTGCCAGCAGCCAACGTCCTGTAGCAGCGGGCACCGGGGAGCTGTTTTTT. This encodes CASSQRPVAAGTGELFF.

This chain joins TRBV19 and TRBJ1-1, with a tentative D call TRBD1 (5 bases). The CDR3 has 15 residues. V was shortened by 3 bases and J by 6 bases, with 17 bases between the two germline ends. Germline V gene lookup returns CDR1 LNHDA and CDR2 SQIVND (reference sequence). This chain's CDR3 is CASSIGTGVKAEAFF. CDR3 nucleotide sequence: TGTGCCAGTAGTATCGGTACGGGGGTTAAAGCTGAAGCTTTCTTT.

The chain recombines TRBV29-1 with TRBJ2-2; maybe TRBD1 (6 bases). Germline lookup yields CDR1 SQVTM and CDR2 ANQGSEA. This CDR3 comprises 17 residues. V gave up 2 bases and J gave up 2 bases, with 18 bases separating them. This chain's CDR3 is CSVEWSVAGVNTGELFF. The DNA for the CDR3 is TGCAGCGTTGAATGGTCGGTCGCAGGGGTAAACACCGGGGAGCTGTTTTTT.

The chain couples TRBV12-3 or TRBV12-4 to TRBJ1-5; the D gene is possibly TRBD1 (5 bases). The CDR3 is 16 residues long. The ends were cut back, 2 bases at V and 5 bases at J, with 16 bases in the middle. The CDR3 loop is CASSLRPRAGDQPQHF. CDR3 nucleotide sequence: TGTGCCAGCAGTTTACGTCCCAGGGCTGGGGATCAGCCCCAGCATTTT.

V is TRBV15 and J is TRBJ1-4; D not certain. Looked up from germline, CDR1 is LNHNV and CDR2 is YYDKDF (reference sequence). The CDR3 is 15 residues long. Trimming cost V 4 bases and J 6 bases, with 15 bases left between them. DNA of the CDR3: TGTGCCACCAGCATAAGCGCGGACCTCGATGAAAAACTGTTTTTT. As protein: CATSISADLDEKLFF.

The count of this clonotype is one. The V call is TRBV11-2, the J call TRBJ2-3, with D uncertain. CDR3 length: 13 amino acids. The V end was cut by 5 bases, the J end by 2 bases, with 8 bases between. CDR1 SGHAT and CDR2 FQNNGV come from the germline V gene. CDR3 protein: CASSPQHTDTQYF. As DNA, the CDR3 is TGTGCCAGCAGCCCACAACACACAGATACGCAGTATTTT.

The rearrangement uses TRBV25-1 and TRBJ1-5, with D unclear. The CDR3 loop spans 14 amino acids. Trimming shortened V by 5 bases and J by 0 bases, and 8 bases separated the two germline ends. Germline V gives CDR1 MGHDK, CDR2 SYGVNS. The DNA for the CDR3 is TGTGCCAGCAGTCGGACGGATAGCAATCAGCCCCAGCATTTT. Protein: CASSRTDSNQPQHF.

The chain combines TRBV19 with TRBJ1-2; 9 bases match TRBD1. The CDR3 spans 14 residues. Trimming removed 5 bases from V and 8 bases from J; junction bases left unmatched: 9. CDR1 is LNHDA, CDR2 SQIVND, per germline (reference sequence). CDR3 sequence: CASSAPGQGGGYTF. CDR3 nucleotide sequence: TGTGCCAGTAGTGCACCGGGACAGGGCGGAGGCTACACCTTC.

J is TRBJ2-7 and V is TRBV29-1; 12 bases are shared with TRBD2. V was pared by 7 bases and J by 7 bases, with 5 bases of the junction left unmatched. CDR3 size: 12 residues. The germline CDR1 and CDR2 sequences are SQVTM and ANQGSEA. The CDR3 protein is CSAGLAGWEQYF. CDR3 nucleotides: TGCAGCGCTGGACTAGCGGGGTGGGAGCAGTACTTC.

This sequence joins TRBV12-3 or TRBV12-4 and TRBJ2-2; D may be TRBD2 (5 bases). This CDR3 is 14 amino acids long. V was cut by 11 bases and J by 5 bases, with 18 bases left in between. As DNA, the CDR3 is TGTGCCGGAGGTGGGCTAGCTGGGACCGGGGAGCTGTTTTTT. It is translated as CAGGGLAGTGELFF.

The sample holds a few counts of this clonotype. J is TRBJ2-7 and V is TRBV30; 7 bases match TRBD1. There are 13 residues in the CDR3. Germline V gives CDR1 GTSNPN, CDR2 SVGIG (reference sequence). J was trimmed by 3 bases and V by 0 bases; bases with no gene match: 2. DNA of the CDR3: TGTGCCTGGAGTGTGCAGGGGGTCTACGAGCAGTACTTC. Translating it yields CAWSVQGVYEQYF. The entire variable domain, with the rest obtained from reference TRBV30 and TRBJ2-7, is as follows: SQTIHQWPATLVQPVGSPLSLECTVEGTSNPNLYWYRQAAGRGLQLLFYSVGIGQISSEVPQNLSASRPQDRQFILSSKKLLLSDSGFYLCAWSVQGVYEQYFGPGTRLTVT.

The chain uses TRBV13 and TRBJ1-2; D ambiguous. Trimming left V 4 bases short and J 6 bases short, with 15 bases between. The CDR3 runs 14 residues. Per the germline V gene, CDR1 is PRHDT and CDR2 is FYEKMQ (reference sequence). The CDR3 region has the DNA TGTGCCAGCAGCTCCCGACCGGCGATCAATGGCTACACCTTC. Encoded protein: CASSSRPAINGYTF.

This clonotype was detected only once. This chain links TRBV27 with TRBJ1-2, with 9 bases identical to TRBD1. Germline assignment: CDR1 MNHEY and CDR2 SMNVEV (reference sequence). The CDR3 is made up of 17 amino acids. V shed 7 bases and J 5 bases; nucleotides not matched to a gene: 17. CDR3 amino acids: CASTLRQGGVSTYGYTF. CDR3 sequence (DNA): TGTGCCAGCACCCTACGACAGGGGGGCGTGAGTACTTATGGCTACACCTTC.